This TCR beta chain was recorded in a study of human T cells and chemical hapten exposure (dated by TCRdb to about 2021). Context from the whole study: For sensitization, 2% DPC in acetone was applied to a roughly 2 cm by roughly 2 cm area of upper inner arm skin. Throughout the approximately 25-week study period, patients were also given weekly therapeutic DPC doses on the scalp. Patch testing was done on the upper back using Finn chambers containing 0.01% DPC, and results were scored after 6 days according to International Contact Dermatitis Research Group standards. The mostly female patient cohort included alopecia areata with under or over 50% scalp involvement, alopecia totalis and alopecia universalis. Libraries were pooled for sequencing, and per-sample TCR yields varied mainly because of small differences in library volumes within the pool. Peripheral blood TCR repertoire changes were tracked in vivo in alopecia patients during primary and secondary sensitization to the hapten diphenylcyclopropenone (DPC). Blood samples were taken from patients before sensitization (week 0) and at 2, 6 and about 24 weeks after DPC sensitization. Blood for TCR sequencing was provided by twenty-nine alopecia patients at one to four time points (pre-sensitization, 2, 6 and 24 weeks). Summary of the overall study and its limitations: All patients had alopecia, a presumed autoimmune disease, so their immune response might differ from that of healthy individuals. Repeated subsampling changed both the strength of the expansion versus patch-test correlation and the threshold at which that correlation became significant. A positive correlation was found between the number of PT1 expanded TCRs and patch test score, with significance reached at thresholds 8, 16 and 32 but not 4. Expanded TCRs formed significantly more large CDR3 similarity clusters than pre-sensitization or healthy control sets, consistent with antigen-driven responses. DPC sensitization did not change how many TCRs were above 1 in 1000 frequency, and no evidence was found of alterations in global repertoire structure.

Libraries were constructed by RACE. TCRdb lists the instrument as NextSeq 500. During library preparation, unique molecular identifiers were attached to individual cDNA molecules so that TCRs could be counted in a quantitative, reproducible way. From each blood RNA sample, both TCR alpha and TCR beta chains were sequenced. In the source study's methods: A median of around 100,000 TCRs per sample was observed, with a range of roughly 20,000 to 700,000. The Decombinator software suite was used to annotate the V, J and CDR3 of the TCR reads. For the PS versus PT1 abundance plots, all samples were subsampled to the same number of TCRs (28,000). TCRs were defined as expanded if absent before sensitization and observed at least eight times at the 2-week time point. The public sequencing data were trimmed at Q25 with fastp and processed into clonotypes with MiXCR by TCRdb, which kept only in-frame beta chains. Identical CDR3 protein sequences are pooled into one entry, listed with their most common genes and DNA. TCRdb, not the original authors, processed these V and J calls. The sample contains around 60,000 distinct CDR3 sequences, around 6.6% of them found a single time. The ten largest clonotypes hold more than 1.5% of the sample.

The cysteine opens and the phenylalanine closes a CDR3 of 14 amino acids. Only CDR3 DNA remains: 42 bases, in frame from the first base. V lost 3 bases and J lost 1 base; the stretch between them is 9 bases long. According to the germline V gene, CDR1 reads KGHSH and CDR2 reads LQKENI. This sample's time point label indicates: pre-sensitization, week 0. This specimen's treatment or condition label, per the study, means: therapeutic diphenylcyclopropenone sensitization with weekly scalp DPC. At each patch-test visit, blood was drawn before the patch test was applied. Eligible patients were aged 18 to 70, diagnosed with alopecia, deemed suitable for DPC therapy, and excluded if pregnant. Total RNA was extracted from unfractionated whole blood collected in Tempus Blood RNA tubes. Turning to this clonotype: The antigen this receptor binds is unknown. Per-nucleotide qualities are absent, and no much larger clonotype sits a single base away.

This sequence uses TRBV18 and TRBJ1-1; the D gene cannot be resolved reliably. The sequence was collected from a woman aged 30 to 39 with alopecia areata. Some clones in this sample may be carry-over from other donors' samples. Sequenced material: whole blood, taken in connection with sensitization to the hapten diphenylcyclopropenone (DPC). The CDR3 reads as follows: CASSPPWSNTEAFF. The DNA sequence follows: TGTGCCAGCTCACCGCCTTGGTCGAACACTGAAGCTTTCTTT.